This T cell receptor beta chain was recovered during a study of cytomegalovirus exposure and HLA in healthy donors. Whole-study findings and limits: HLA allele associations emerged for around 15,000 TCR beta sequences in a later analysis, at 0.05 false discovery rate. Cytomegalovirus-associated TCR beta chains were listed, numbering some 150. As a later analysis revealed, the rate of TCR association differed by HLA locus, with DRB1 most and HLA-C fewest. Published work reported that the classifier diagnosed cytomegalovirus status with high specificity and sensitivity.

It was with 60 Vbeta and 13 Jbeta primers that the PCR ran. The method was immunoSEQ multiplex PCR; TCRdb's version includes in-frame clones alone and lacks a portion of them. The table shows just over 200,000 clones, with 75% to 85% occurring only once. Comment on this clone: Its matching antigen is unknown.

V was pared by 4 bases and J by 1 base, with 9 bases of the junction left unmatched. The CDR3 runs 17 residues. Germline values: CDR1 SGHTA, CDR2 FQGNSA. The receptor was isolated from a woman in her thirties or forties in good health and CMV-seronegative. This rearrangement joins TRBV7-2 to TRBJ1-3; 8 nucleotides match TRBD1. The sequenced sample was PBMCs. CDR3 region: CASSYPGQGASGNTIYF. In nucleotides, the CDR3 is TGTGCCAGCAGCTACCCGGGCCAGGGGGCTTCTGGAAACACCATATATTTT.